These 28 T cell receptor beta chains were all obtained from the same sample, sequenced in a study of patients and donors after allogeneic stem cell transplantation. TCRdb passed the RT-PCR reads through MiXCR, listing each CDR3 protein once. This sample has more than 850,000 distinct CDR3 sequences; about a sixth occur once, and the top ten carry around 6%. The material sequenced was blood, either unsorted or a sorted T cell fraction (not recorded which). The receptor source for this set is a human donor who was either an allogeneic HSCT recipient or a stem cell or donor lymphocyte infusion donor (not recorded which). It is not recorded whose cells these are; they may come from a transplant donor.

The rearrangement uses TRBV7-6 and TRBJ2-1, with D perhaps TRBD1 or TRBD2 (6 bases each). Deletions cut 5 bases from V and 8 bases from J, with 22 bases between. Germline-derived CDR1 and CDR2 are SGHVS and FNYEAQ. The CDR3 consists of 16 residues. The CDR3 sequence is CASSPTIGGREDEQFF. The CDR3 DNA reads TGTGCCAGCAGCCCCACTATAGGGGGGCGCGAGGATGAGCAGTTCTTC.

This clonotype has just a few counts. V gene TRBV9 combines with J gene TRBJ2-5; D is tentatively TRBD1 or TRBD2 (5 bases each). The CDR3 contains 14 residues. Germline V CDR1 and CDR2: SGDLS, YYNGEE. V lost 0 bases and J lost 4, with 10 bases in between. The CDR3 DNA reads TGTGCCAGCAGCGTAGGGGACGGACTAGAGACCCAGTACTTC. It encodes CASSVGDGLETQYF.

The CDR3 DNA reads as TGCAGTGCTAGAGTCCCTAGCTACGAGCAGTACTTC. Encoded protein: CSARVPSYEQYF. The chain links TRBV20-1 to TRBJ2-7; D uncertain. Per the germline V gene, CDR1 is DFQATT and CDR2 is SNEGSKA (reference sequence). The V and J ends lost 1 base and 3 bases respectively, with 7 bases between them. The CDR3 totals 12 residues.

The CDR3 DNA is TGTGCCAGCAGTTTAAGTAGCTCTGGGGCCAACGTCCTGACTTTC. Amino acids: CASSLSSSGANVLTF. This chain uses TRBV12-3 or TRBV12-4 with TRBJ2-6, with unresolved D. Trimming took off 2 bases at V and 0 bases at J, with 5 bases between the two ends. CDR3 length: 15 residues.

Only a few counts were recorded for this clonotype. This sequence joins TRBV12-3 or TRBV12-4 and TRBJ1-1; D is possibly TRBD1 (5 bases). Trimming left V 3 bases short and J 7 bases short, with 12 bases between. CDR3 size: 13 residues. The CDR3 loop reads CASSFLGVGEAFF. The DNA of the CDR3 is TGTGCCAGCAGTTTCCTGGGGGTGGGTGAAGCTTTCTTT.

This clonotype has only a few counts. This sequence joins TRBV12-3 or TRBV12-4 and TRBJ1-2, with a tentative D call TRBD1 (5 bases). There are 16 residues in the CDR3. Trimming cost V 6 bases and J 3 bases, with 20 bases left between them. The chain's CDR3 is CASSPLIRVGDYGYTF. In DNA form, the CDR3 reads TGTGCCAGCAGCCCATTAATCAGGGTAGGAGACTATGGCTACACCTTC.

The chain combines TRBV12-3 or TRBV12-4 with TRBJ2-1; the D gene is possibly TRBD1 (6 bases). CDR3 length: 13 amino acids. V lost 3 bases to trimming and J lost 7 bases, with 10 bases between them. CDR3 coding DNA: TGTGCCAGCAGTTTTTACAGGGATAATGAGCAGTTCTTC. It codes for CASSFYRDNEQFF.

This clonotype was counted between two and nine times. This chain links TRBV15 with TRBJ2-5; D is unclear. Trimming cost V 1 base and J 1 base, with 7 bases left between them. Germline lookup yields CDR1 LNHNV and CDR2 YYDKDF (reference sequence). The CDR3 runs to 14 residues. The CDR3 bases are TGTGCCACCAGCAGAGGCCGGCTCCAAGAGACCCAGTACTTC. Translating gives CATSRGRLQETQYF.

This clonotype occurred a few times. The V call is TRBV14, the J call TRBJ1-1; D is perhaps TRBD1 (5 bases). The germline V gene encodes CDR1 SGHDN and CDR2 FVKESK. The CDR3 sequence is 16 residues long. With 1 base removed from V and 4 bases from J, the gap between germline ends came to 16 bases. CDR3 loop: CASSQAGPGRSTEAFF. As DNA, the CDR3 is TGTGCCAGCAGCCAAGCAGGGCCAGGCCGGAGCACTGAAGCTTTCTTT.

This clonotype was recorded many times. The V and J genes are TRBV29-1 and TRBJ2-5; D is ambiguous. This CDR3 is 14 amino acids long. Per the germline V gene, CDR1 is SQVTM and CDR2 is ANQGSEA. Trimming removed 0 bases at V and 4 bases at J, with 12 bases between. CDR3 bases: TGCAGCGTTGAAGATTGGAAGGGTGGAGAGACCCAGTACTTC. It specifies CSVEDWKGGETQYF.

In this sample, this clonotype turned up many times. The CDR3 nucleotides read TGCGCCAGCAGCGCGGGACAGGGGTACTCACCCCTCCACTTT. The encoded protein is CASSAGQGYSPLHF. The chain employs TRBV5-1 and TRBJ1-6, with 10 bases lining up with TRBD1. CDR1 and CDR2 from the germline V gene are SGHRS and YFSETQ. The CDR3 length is 14 residues. Trimming took 4 bases from V and 10 from J; bases not matched to a gene: 5. The full variable domain, with the rest looked up from reference TRBV5-1 and TRBJ1-6, is KAGVTQTPRYLIKTRGQQVTLSCSPISGHRSVSWYQQTPGQGLQFLFEYFSETQRNKGNFPGRFSGRQFSNSRSEMNVSTLELGDSALYLCASSAGQGYSPLHFGNGTRLTVT.

V gene TRBV4-2 combines with J gene TRBJ1-6; 7 bases are a match to TRBD1. The V gene end was trimmed by 2 bases and the J gene end by 9 bases; junction bases not matched to a gene: 10. Germline values: CDR1 LGHNA, CDR2 YNFKEQ. The CDR3 runs 16 residues. CDR3 DNA sequence: TGTGCCAGCAGCCAACCACAGACAGGGTCGGGTTCACCCCTCCACTTT. It codes for CASSQPQTGSGSPLHF.

The chain joins TRBV10-3 to TRBJ1-2; D gene ambiguous. Germline values: CDR1 ENHRY, CDR2 SYGVKD. CDR3 length: 13 residues. Trimming shortened V by 6 bases and J by 3 bases, and 11 bases separated the two germline ends. CDR3 amino acids: CAISEVKDYGYTF. CDR3 DNA sequence: TGTGCCATCAGCGAAGTGAAAGACTATGGCTACACCTTC.

This clonotype was counted only a few times. This chain links TRBV6-5 with TRBJ2-7; 7 positions match TRBD1. V was clipped by 2 bases and J by 0 bases; unmatched bases: 13. Germline lookup yields CDR1 MNHEY and CDR2 SVGAGI. This CDR3 is built from 18 residues. CDR3 residues: CASSYATGLTRNSYEQYF. The DNA of the CDR3 is TGTGCCAGCAGTTACGCGACAGGGCTTACCCGAAACTCCTACGAGCAGTACTTC.

This clonotype was detected only a few times. The chain links TRBV7-9 to TRBJ2-7, with TRBD2 identical over 8 bases. There are 16 residues in the CDR3. V was clipped by 2 bases and J by 3 bases; unmatched bases: 9. CDR1 is SEHNR and CDR2 is FQNEAQ in the germline V gene (reference sequence). CDR3 in DNA: TGTGCCAGCAGCTTACCCCAAGCGGGAGCCCTCTACGAGCAGTACTTC. It translates to CASSLPQAGALYEQYF.

This clonotype appeared a few times. The gene calls are TRBV6-1 and TRBJ1-1; D is unresolved. With 8 bases removed from V and 1 base from J, the gap between germline ends came to 11 bases. CDR3 size: 13 residues. Per the germline V gene, CDR1 is MNHNS and CDR2 is SASEGT. CDR3 sequence: CASWEGWNTEAFF. CDR3 nucleotide sequence: TGTGCCAGCTGGGAAGGATGGAACACTGAAGCTTTCTTT.

CDR3 DNA: TGCGCCAGCAGCTTGATGCTGGGAAGCTCCTACGAGCAGTACTTC. Translating it yields CASSLMLGSSYEQYF. The V and J genes are TRBV5-1 and TRBJ2-7; no definite D call. This CDR3 region has 15 residues. CDR1 SGHRS and CDR2 YFSETQ come from the germline V gene. The V end was cut by 1 base, the J end by 0 bases, with 11 bases between.

CDR3: CASNEGGTGGIYEQYF. DNA of the CDR3: TGTGCCAGCAACGAAGGGGGGACAGGGGGTATCTACGAGCAGTACTTC. V is TRBV9 and J is TRBJ2-7, with 11 nucleotides matching TRBD1. This CDR3 is 16 amino acids long. The germline V gene encodes CDR1 SGDLS and CDR2 YYNGEE. V shed 6 bases and J 3 bases; nucleotides not matched to a gene: 11.

V and J are TRBV4-2 and TRBJ2-2, with TRBD2 identical over 9 bases. Germline V gene data show CDR1 as LGHNA and CDR2 as YNFKEQ. The CDR3 runs to 16 residues. The J segment lost 0 bases and the V segment lost 6 bases, leaving 5 bases of the junction unmatched. The CDR3 protein is CASRRLAVANTGELFF. CDR3 DNA: TGTGCCAGCAGGCGACTAGCGGTCGCGAACACCGGGGAGCTGTTTTTT.

This clonotype was detected a few times. The CDR3 nucleotides read TGCAGTGCTAGAGGACTAGCGGAGGAGACCCAGTACTTC. Translation gives CSARGLAEETQYF. The chain couples TRBV20-1 to TRBJ2-5; TRBD2 agrees at 9 bases. The CDR3 is made up of 13 amino acids. Per germline, CDR1 DFQATT and CDR2 SNEGSKA (reference sequence). The junction had 2 bases not matched to a gene; V was cut back by 1 base and J by 5 bases.

The gene calls are TRBV20-1 and TRBJ2-7; 8 nucleotides match TRBD2. Germline CDR1 reads DFQATT; CDR2 reads SNEGSKA (reference sequence). V was clipped by 4 bases and J by 4 bases; unmatched bases: 12. This CDR3 has 15 residues. This CDR3 reads CSAKRTSGGKYEQYF. Written as DNA, the CDR3 is TGCAGTGCTAAACGTACTAGCGGCGGCAAGTACGAGCAGTACTTC.

This clonotype was seen a few times. The CDR3 DNA follows: TGTGCCAGCAGCTTACGGGGTTCGACAAGCTCCTACAATGAGCAGTTCTTC. Translating gives CASSLRGSTSSYNEQFF. The chain links TRBV11-3 to TRBJ2-1, with D perhaps matching TRBD2 (5 bases). The CDR3 covers 17 residues. V was pared by 2 bases and J by 0 bases, with 14 bases between. The germline V gene encodes CDR1 SGHNT and CDR2 YENEEA.

The chain links TRBV9 to TRBJ2-6, with 9 bases lining up with TRBD1. The V and J ends lost 4 bases and 0 bases, in that order; junction bases with no gene match: 11. The CDR3 spans 19 residues. Germline values: CDR1 SGDLS, CDR2 YYNGEE. The CDR3 nucleotides read TGTGCCAGCAGCTTCGGGACAGGGTTCGCCAGCTCTGGGGCCAACGTCCTGACTTTC. Translating it yields CASSFGTGFASSGANVLTF.

This clonotype was counted a few times. The genes are TRBV20-1 and TRBJ2-5; D unclear. V lost 3 bases to trimming and J lost 5 bases, with 13 bases between them. From germline, CDR1 is DFQATT and CDR2 SNEGSKA (reference sequence). This CDR3 has 13 amino acids. CDR3 region: CSARLPLAETQYF. The CDR3 nucleotides read TGCAGTGCTAGGCTTCCACTGGCGGAGACCCAGTACTTC.

V and J are TRBV6-2 or TRBV6-3 and TRBJ1-5, with no clear D. Germline lookup yields CDR1 MNHEY and CDR2 SVGEGT. The V gene lost 4 bases and the J gene lost 1 base, with 11 bases spanning the gap. There are 15 residues in the CDR3. The CDR3 DNA follows: TGTGCCAGCAGTTCTTCATTACGGAGCAATCAGCCCCAGCATTTT. Protein sequence: CASSSSLRSNQPQHF.

This clonotype was detected only a few times. The V and J genes are TRBV15 and TRBJ1-2; no definite D call. The CDR3 runs 13 residues. Per the germline V gene, CDR1 is LNHNV and CDR2 is YYDKDF (reference sequence). Trimming left V 1 base short and J 3 bases short, with 6 bases between. The CDR3 region has the DNA TGTGCCACCAGCAGAGGGACGGACTATGGCTACACCTTC. Its protein is CATSRGTDYGYTF.

V is TRBV29-1 and J is TRBJ2-7; D assignment may be TRBD1 or TRBD2 (5 bases each). The CDR3 sequence is 14 residues long. Trimming cost V 5 bases and J 4 bases, with 18 bases left between them. Germline lookup yields CDR1 SQVTM and CDR2 ANQGSEA. The CDR3 DNA reads as TGCAGCGTTCGATCACGTGGGGACGCGTACGAGCAGTACTTC. Protein product: CSVRSRGDAYEQYF.

This clonotype showed up just a few times. The rearrangement links TRBV6-5 to TRBJ2-1; 7 bases are a match to TRBD1. J was trimmed by 6 bases and V by 2 bases; bases with no gene match: 4. Germline V gives CDR1 MNHEY, CDR2 SVGAGI. This CDR3 has 14 residues. CDR3 coding DNA: TGTGCCAGCAGTTACGAGGGGGCTGGCAATGAGCAGTTCTTC. This sequence encodes CASSYEGAGNEQFF.